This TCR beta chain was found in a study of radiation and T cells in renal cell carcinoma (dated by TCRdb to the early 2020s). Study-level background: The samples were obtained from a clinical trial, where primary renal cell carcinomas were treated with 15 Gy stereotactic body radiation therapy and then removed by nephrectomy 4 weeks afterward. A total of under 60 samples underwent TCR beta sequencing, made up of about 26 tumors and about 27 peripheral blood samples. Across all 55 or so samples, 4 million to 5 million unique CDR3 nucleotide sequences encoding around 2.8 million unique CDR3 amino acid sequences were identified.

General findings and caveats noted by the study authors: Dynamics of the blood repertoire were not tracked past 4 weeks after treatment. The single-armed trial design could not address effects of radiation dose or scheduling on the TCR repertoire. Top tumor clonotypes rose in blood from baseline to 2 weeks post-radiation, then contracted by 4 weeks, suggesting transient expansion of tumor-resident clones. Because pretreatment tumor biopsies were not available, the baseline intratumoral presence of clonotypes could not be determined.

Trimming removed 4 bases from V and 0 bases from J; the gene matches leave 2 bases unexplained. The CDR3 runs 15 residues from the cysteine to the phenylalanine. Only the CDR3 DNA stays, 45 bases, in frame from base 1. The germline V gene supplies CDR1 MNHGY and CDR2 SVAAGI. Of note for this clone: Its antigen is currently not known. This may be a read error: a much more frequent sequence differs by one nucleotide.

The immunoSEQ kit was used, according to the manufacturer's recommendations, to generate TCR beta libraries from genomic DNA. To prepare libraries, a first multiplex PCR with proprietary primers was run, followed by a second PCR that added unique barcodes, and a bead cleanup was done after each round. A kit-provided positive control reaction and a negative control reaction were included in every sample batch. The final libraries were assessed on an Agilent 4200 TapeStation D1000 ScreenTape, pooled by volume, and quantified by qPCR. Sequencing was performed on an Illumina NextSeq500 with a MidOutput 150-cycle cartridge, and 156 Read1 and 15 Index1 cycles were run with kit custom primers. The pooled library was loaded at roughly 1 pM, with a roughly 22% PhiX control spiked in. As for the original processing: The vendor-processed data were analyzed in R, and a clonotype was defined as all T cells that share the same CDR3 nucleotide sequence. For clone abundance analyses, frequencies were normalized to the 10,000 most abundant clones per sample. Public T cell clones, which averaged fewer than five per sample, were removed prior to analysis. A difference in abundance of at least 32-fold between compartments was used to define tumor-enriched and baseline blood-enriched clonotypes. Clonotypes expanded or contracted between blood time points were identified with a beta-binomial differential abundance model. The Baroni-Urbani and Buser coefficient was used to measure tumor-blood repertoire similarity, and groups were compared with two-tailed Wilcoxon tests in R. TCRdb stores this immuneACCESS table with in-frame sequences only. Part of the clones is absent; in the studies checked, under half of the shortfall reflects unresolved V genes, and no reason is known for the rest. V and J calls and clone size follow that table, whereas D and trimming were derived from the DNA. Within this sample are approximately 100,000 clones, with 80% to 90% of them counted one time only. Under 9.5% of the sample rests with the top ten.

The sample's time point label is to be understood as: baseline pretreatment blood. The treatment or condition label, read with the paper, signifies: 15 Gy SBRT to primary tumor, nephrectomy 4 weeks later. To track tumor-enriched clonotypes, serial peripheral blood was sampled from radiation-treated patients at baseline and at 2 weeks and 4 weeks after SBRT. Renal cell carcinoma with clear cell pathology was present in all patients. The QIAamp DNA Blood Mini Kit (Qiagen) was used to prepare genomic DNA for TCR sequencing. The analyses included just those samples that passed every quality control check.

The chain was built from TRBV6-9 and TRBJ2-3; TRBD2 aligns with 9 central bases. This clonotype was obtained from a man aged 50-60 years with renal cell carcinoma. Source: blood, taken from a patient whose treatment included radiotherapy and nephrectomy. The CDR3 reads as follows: CASSFAGGSTDTQYF. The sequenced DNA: TGTGCCAGCAGTTTTGCGGGGGGGAGCACAGATACGCAGTATTTT.